Listed here are 10 T cell receptor beta chains from one sample, sequenced in a study of cytomegalovirus exposure and HLA in healthy donors (dated by TCRdb to the late 2010s). The protocol used for the library was the immunoSEQ multiplex PCR assay. The multiplex PCR relied on a mix of 60 forward primers for TCR Vbeta segments and 13 reverse primers for TCR Jbeta segments. Sourced from immuneACCESS, this table was stored by TCRdb with only in-frame sequences that have V and J called. A share of the clones is absent; for the studies checked, an unresolved V gene accounts for under half, and the remainder has no known explanation. In all, the sample holds about 160,000 clones, and roughly 80% of those were seen once. The top ten constitute around 4% of the sample. The sequencing input was PBMCs. Receptors were obtained from a man in his forties in good health and CMV-seronegative.

The J gene is TRBJ1-5, the V gene TRBV7-2; D ambiguous. V was shortened by 1 base and J by 6 bases, with 16 bases between the two germline ends. The CDR3 consists of 16 residues. CDR1 and CDR2 from the germline V gene are SGHTA and FQGNSA. CDR3 bases: TGTGCCAGCAGCTTAGTCTCCGGAGAGTCGGCTCAGCCCCAGCATTTT. This gives the protein CASSLVSGESAQPQHF.

This chain uses TRBV4-1 with TRBJ1-2, with TRBD1 identical over 9 bases. The CDR3 covers 15 residues. Germline CDR1 MGHRA, CDR2 YSYEKL. V was clipped by 1 base and J by 8 bases; unmatched bases: 8. The CDR3 region has the DNA TGCGCCAGCAGCCAAGGGGAACAGGGGGCTTTCGGCTACACCTTC. This gives the protein CASSQGEQGAFGYTF.

As regards this clone: A read error may produce the germline difference seen at one junction end. This rearrangement joins TRBV7-7 to TRBJ2-5; TRBD2 matches at 9 bases. The CDR3 contains 18 residues. Germline-derived CDR1 and CDR2 are SSHAT and FNYEAQ (reference sequence). CDR3 region: CASSLEEGLAGTSGGQYF. The CDR3 coding sequence is TGTGCTAGCAGCTTAGAGGAAGGGCTAGCGGGGACCTCTGGGGGCCAGTACTTC.

The V gene is TRBV29-1, the J gene TRBJ1-2, with D possibly being TRBD1 (5 bases). V was clipped by 5 bases and J by 5 bases, with 15 bases between them. The length of the CDR3 is 13 residues. In germline, CDR1 is SQVTM, CDR2 ANQGSEA. CDR3 residues: CSVIRVNGYGYTF. CDR3 DNA: TGCAGCGTTATCAGGGTTAATGGGTATGGCTACACCTTC.

Remarks on this clone: Only one base separates this from a far larger clonotype, so it likely reflects a read error. The chain is built from TRBV7-9 and TRBJ1-1; 7 bases match TRBD1. The CDR3 is 14 amino acids. Germline CDR1 reads SEHNR; CDR2 reads FQNEAQ (reference sequence). V lost 5 bases, J lost 0 bases, and 3 bases stayed unmatched. The CDR3 DNA sequence: TGTGCCAGCAGCCTGGGACAGATGAACACTGAAGCTTTCTTT. It encodes CASSLGQMNTEAFF.

V usage is TRBV7-9 and J usage is TRBJ1-2; possible D gene TRBD1, 6 bases. CDR1 and CDR2 from the germline V gene are SEHNR and FQNEAQ (reference sequence). The V end was cut by 5 bases, the J end by 0 bases, with 10 bases between. The CDR3 consists of 14 residues. The CDR3 loop reads CASSKAGANYGYTF. The CDR3 coding sequence is TGTGCCAGCAGCAAGGCAGGGGCTAACTATGGCTACACCTTC.

The rearrangement joins TRBV5-1 to TRBJ2-5, with D possibly matching TRBD1 (5 bases). CDR3 length: 14 amino acids. The V end was cut by 6 bases, the J end by 0 bases, with 12 bases between. The germline CDR1 and CDR2 sequences are SGHRS and YFSETQ. The CDR3 protein is CASMIATDQETQYF. CDR3 bases: TGCGCCAGCATGATTGCGACAGACCAAGAGACCCAGTACTTC.

CDR3 in DNA: TGTGCCAGCAGCTGGACGGGACATTGGACCGAGCAGTTCTTC. It is translated as CASSWTGHWTEQFF. The chain carries TRBV5-8 and TRBJ2-1; maybe TRBD1 (6 bases). The CDR3 spans 14 residues. V gave up 3 bases and J gave up 10 bases, with 17 bases separating them. CDR1 is SGHTS, CDR2 YDEGEE, per germline.

The table lists this clone with a count of one. The gene calls are TRBV6-1 and TRBJ2-7; D perhaps matches TRBD2 (5 bases). V was shortened by 4 bases and J by 4 bases, with 20 bases between the two germline ends. The length of the CDR3 is 16 residues. The germline CDR1 and CDR2 sequences are MNHNS and SASEGT. CDR3 DNA: TGTGCCAGCAGTGTAGAGCCCAGGTTTCGAGGGTACGAGCAGTACTTC. Its translation is CASSVEPRFRGYEQYF.

The chain employs TRBV2 and TRBJ2-1; TRBD2 matches 13 bases. The V segment lost 6 bases and the J segment 10 bases; nucleotides outside the gene matches: 6. Per the germline V gene, CDR1 is SNHLY and CDR2 is FYNNEI. The CDR3 length is 14 residues. Here the CDR3 reads CASRTSGGAGEQFF. CDR3 coding DNA: TGTGCCAGCAGAACTAGCGGGGGGGCCGGGGAGCAGTTCTTC.